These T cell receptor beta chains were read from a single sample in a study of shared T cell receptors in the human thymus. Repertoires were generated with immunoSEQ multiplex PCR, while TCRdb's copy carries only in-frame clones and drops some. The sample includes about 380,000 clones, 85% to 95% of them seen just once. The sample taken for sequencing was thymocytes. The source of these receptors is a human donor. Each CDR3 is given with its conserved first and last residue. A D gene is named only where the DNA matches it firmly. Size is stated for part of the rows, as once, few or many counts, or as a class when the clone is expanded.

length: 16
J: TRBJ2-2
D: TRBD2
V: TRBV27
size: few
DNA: TGTGCCAGCAGTTTATGGGCGGGGGATACGACCGGGGAGCTGTTTTTT
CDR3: CASSLWAGDTTGELFF

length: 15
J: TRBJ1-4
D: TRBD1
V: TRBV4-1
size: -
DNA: TGCGCCAGCAGCCTCCGAGCAGGGGGCAATGAAAAACTGTTTTTT
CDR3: CASSLRAGGNEKLFF

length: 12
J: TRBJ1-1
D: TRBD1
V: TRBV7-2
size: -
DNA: TGTGCCAGCAGCCTCCCCCCAGGGGGAGCTTTCTTT
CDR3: CASSLPPGGAFF

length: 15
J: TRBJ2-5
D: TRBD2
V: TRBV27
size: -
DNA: TGTGCCAGCAGTGCGACTAGCGGGAGCAGAGAGACCCAGTACTTC
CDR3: CASSATSGSRETQYF

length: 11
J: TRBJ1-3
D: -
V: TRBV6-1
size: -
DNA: TGTGCCGGGACCGATGGAAACACCATATATTTT
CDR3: CAGTDGNTIYF

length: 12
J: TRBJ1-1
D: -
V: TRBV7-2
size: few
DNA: TGTGCCAGCAGCTTAGGGGGTCGAGGAGCTTTCTTT
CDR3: CASSLGGRGAFF

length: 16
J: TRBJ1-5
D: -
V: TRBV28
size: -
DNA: TGTGCCAGCAGTTCCCCGAAAGGAAGTAGCAATCAGCCCCAGCATTTT
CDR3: CASSSPKGSSNQPQHF

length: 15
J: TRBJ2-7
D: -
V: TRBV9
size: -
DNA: TGTGCCAGCAGCCCCTGGGGCGACCTGGGGGCCGAGCAGTACTTC
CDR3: CASSPWGDLGAEQYF

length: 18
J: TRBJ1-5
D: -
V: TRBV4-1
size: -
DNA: TGCGCCAGCAGCCAAGATCAGGTGGGGTTACCGCTTAATCAGCCCCAGCATTTT
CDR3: CASSQDQVGLPLNQPQHF

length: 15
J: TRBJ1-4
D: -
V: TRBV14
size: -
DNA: TGTGCCAGCAGCCAAGCTCAAGGGGTTAATGAAAAACTGTTTTTT
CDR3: CASSQAQGVNEKLFF

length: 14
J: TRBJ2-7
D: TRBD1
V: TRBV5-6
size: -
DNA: TGTGCCAGCAGGTCGAGACAGGGGCGGTACGAGCAGTACTTC
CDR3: CASRSRQGRYEQYF

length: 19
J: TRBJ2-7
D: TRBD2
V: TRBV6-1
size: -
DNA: TGTGCCAGCAGTGTTAGACAGGACCCTACTAGCGGGAGGGCCTGCGAGCAGTACTTC
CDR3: CASSVRQDPTSGRACEQYF

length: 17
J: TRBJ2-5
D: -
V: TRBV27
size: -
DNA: TGTGCCAGCAAGGTCTCTGGCAGGCCTGACCATGGGGAGACCCAGTACTTC
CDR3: CASKVSGRPDHGETQYF

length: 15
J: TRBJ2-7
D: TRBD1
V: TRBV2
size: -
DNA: TGTGCCAGCAGTGACTCAGGGACAGGGGCCTACGAGCAGTACTTC
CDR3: CASSDSGTGAYEQYF

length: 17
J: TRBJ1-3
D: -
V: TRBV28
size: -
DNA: TGTGCCAGCAGTCCCCCTATTGGGACGGCCTCTGGAAACACCATATATTTT
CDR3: CASSPPIGTASGNTIYF

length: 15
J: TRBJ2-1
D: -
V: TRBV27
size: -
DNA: TGTGCCAGCAGTCCAACCGGGAAGGAGGAAAATGAGCAGTTCTTC
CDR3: CASSPTGKEENEQFF

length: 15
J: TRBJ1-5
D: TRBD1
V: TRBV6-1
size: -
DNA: TGTGCCAGCAGCACTAGGGACGGGACAGTCCAGCCCCAGCATTTT
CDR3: CASSTRDGTVQPQHF

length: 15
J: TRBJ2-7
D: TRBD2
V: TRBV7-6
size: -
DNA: TGTGCCAGCAGCTTAGCTAGCGGGAGCCTCTACGAGCAGTACTTC
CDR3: CASSLASGSLYEQYF

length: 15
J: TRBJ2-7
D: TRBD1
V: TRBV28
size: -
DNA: TGTGCCAGCAGTTTGGGACAGGTGGCCGGCTACGAGCAGTACTTC
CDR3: CASSLGQVAGYEQYF

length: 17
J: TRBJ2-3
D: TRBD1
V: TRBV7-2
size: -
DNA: TGTGCCAGCAGCTTTTTCATGGACAGGGGGCCCCCAGATACGCAGTATTTT
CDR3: CASSFFMDRGPPDTQYF

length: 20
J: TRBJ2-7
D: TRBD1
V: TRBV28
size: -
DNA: TGTGCCACCAGGGGGGACAGGGGTGGTGTGGGGACTAGTAAACCCTACGAGCAGTACTTC
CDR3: CATRGDRGGVGTSKPYEQYF

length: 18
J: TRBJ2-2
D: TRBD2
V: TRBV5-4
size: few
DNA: TGTGCCAGCAGCTTCTACGGGACTAGCGGGATGGACACCGGGGAGCTGTTTTTT
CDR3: CASSFYGTSGMDTGELFF

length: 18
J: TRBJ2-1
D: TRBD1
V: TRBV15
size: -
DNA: TGTGCCACCAGCAGAGATCGGGGGACAGGGACGGCAACGAATGAGCAGTTCTTC
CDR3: CATSRDRGTGTATNEQFF

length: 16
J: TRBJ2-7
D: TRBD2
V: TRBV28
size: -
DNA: TGTGCCAGCAGTTCCCCGTTAGCGGGCTTCTCCTACGAGCAGTACTTC
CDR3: CASSSPLAGFSYEQYF

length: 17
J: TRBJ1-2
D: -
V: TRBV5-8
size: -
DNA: TGTGCCAGCAGCTTCCCTGTAGGACCTGTATTTCCCTATGGCTACACCTTC
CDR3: CASSFPVGPVFPYGYTF

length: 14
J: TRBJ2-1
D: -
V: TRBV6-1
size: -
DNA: TGTGCCAGCAGTGAGTTTACAGGGTTTAATGAGCAGTTCTTC
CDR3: CASSEFTGFNEQFF

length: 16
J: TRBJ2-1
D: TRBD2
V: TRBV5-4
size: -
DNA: TGTGCCAGCAGCGGACAGGGACTAGCGGGAGGCAATGAGCAGTTCTTC
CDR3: CASSGQGLAGGNEQFF

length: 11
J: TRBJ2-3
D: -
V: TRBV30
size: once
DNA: TGTGCCTGGACCGGTGAAGATACGCAGTATTTT
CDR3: CAWTGEDTQYF

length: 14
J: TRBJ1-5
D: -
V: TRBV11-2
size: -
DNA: TGTGCCAGCAGCTCTTACGGTCCTGATCAGCCCCAGCATTTT
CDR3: CASSSYGPDQPQHF

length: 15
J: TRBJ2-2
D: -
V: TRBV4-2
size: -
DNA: TGTGCCAGCAGCCAAGATTCCAGGGGAACCGGGGAGCTGTTTTTT
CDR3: CASSQDSRGTGELFF

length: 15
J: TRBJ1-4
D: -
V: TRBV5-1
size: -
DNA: TGCGCCAGCAGCTTAGAGGGGGCAACTAATGAAAAACTGTTTTTT
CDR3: CASSLEGATNEKLFF

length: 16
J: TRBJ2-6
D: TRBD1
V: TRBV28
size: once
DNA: TGTGCCAGCAGTGCTTGGGACAGTCCTGGGGCCAACGTCCTGACTTTC
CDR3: CASSAWDSPGANVLTF

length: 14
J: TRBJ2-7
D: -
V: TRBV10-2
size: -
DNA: TGCGCCAGCATTCCGACAGGAAGCTCCTACGAGCAGTACTTC
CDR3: CASIPTGSSYEQYF

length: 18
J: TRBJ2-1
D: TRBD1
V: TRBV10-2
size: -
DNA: TGCGCCAGCAGTGAGTTAATGGGACGGGACAGATCCTACAATGAGCAGTTCTTC
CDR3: CASSELMGRDRSYNEQFF

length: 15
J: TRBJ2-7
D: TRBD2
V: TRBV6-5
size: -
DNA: TGTGCCAGCAGTTACTCACCCTCCCGGGAGGATGAGCAGTACTTC
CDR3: CASSYSPSREDEQYF

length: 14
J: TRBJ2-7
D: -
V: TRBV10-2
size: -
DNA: TGCGCCAGCACCCCGGTCGGGGGCTTCCACGAGCAGTACTTC
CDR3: CASTPVGGFHEQYF

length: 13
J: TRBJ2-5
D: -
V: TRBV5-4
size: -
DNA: TGTGCCAGCAGCCCTACTCGCGAAAAGACCCAGTACTTC
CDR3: CASSPTREKTQYF

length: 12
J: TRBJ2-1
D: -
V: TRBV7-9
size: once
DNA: TGTGCCAGCAGCTGCAGGAACAATGAGCAGTTCTTC
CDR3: CASSCRNNEQFF

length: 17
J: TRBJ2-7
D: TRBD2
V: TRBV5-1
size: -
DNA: TGCGCCAGCAGCCCGTGGGGGACTAGCGGGAGAATCGACGAGCAGTACTTC
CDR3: CASSPWGTSGRIDEQYF

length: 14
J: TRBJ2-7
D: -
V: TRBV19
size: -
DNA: TGTGCCAGTAGTATTTGGAACAGGGTGGCCGAGCAGTACTTC
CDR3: CASSIWNRVAEQYF

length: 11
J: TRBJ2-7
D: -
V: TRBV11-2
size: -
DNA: TGTGCCAGCAGCCTCTCCCTCGAGCAGTACTTC
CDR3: CASSLSLEQYF

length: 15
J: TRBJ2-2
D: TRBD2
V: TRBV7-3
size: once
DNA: TGTGCCAGCAGATTCAGCGGGAGCGGCACCGGGGAGCTGTTTTTT
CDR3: CASRFSGSGTGELFF